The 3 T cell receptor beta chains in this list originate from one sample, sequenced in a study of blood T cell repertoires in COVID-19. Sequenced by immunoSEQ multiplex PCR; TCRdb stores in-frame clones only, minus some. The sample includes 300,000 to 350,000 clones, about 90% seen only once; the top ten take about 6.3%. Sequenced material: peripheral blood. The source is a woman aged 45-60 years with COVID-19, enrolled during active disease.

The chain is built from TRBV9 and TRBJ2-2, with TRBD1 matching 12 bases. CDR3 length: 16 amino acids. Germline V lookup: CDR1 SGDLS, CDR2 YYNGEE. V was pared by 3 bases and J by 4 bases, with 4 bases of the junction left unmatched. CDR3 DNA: TGTGCCAGCAGCGAGGGACAGGGGGCGATCACCGGGGAGCTGTTTTTT. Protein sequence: CASSEGQGAITGELFF. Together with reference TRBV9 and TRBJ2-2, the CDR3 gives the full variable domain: DSGVTQTPKHLITATGQRVTLRCSPRSGDLSVYWYQQSLDQGLQFLIQYYNGEERAKGNILERFSAQQFPDLHSELNLSSLELGDSALYFCASSEGQGAITGELFFGEGSRLTVL.

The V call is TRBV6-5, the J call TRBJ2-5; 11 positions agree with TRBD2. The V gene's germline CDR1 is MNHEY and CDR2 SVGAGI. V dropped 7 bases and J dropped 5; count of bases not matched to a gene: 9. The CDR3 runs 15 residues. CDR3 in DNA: TGTGCCAGCAACCAATTAGCGGGAGGGTTCGAGACCCAGTACTTC. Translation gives CASNQLAGGFETQYF.

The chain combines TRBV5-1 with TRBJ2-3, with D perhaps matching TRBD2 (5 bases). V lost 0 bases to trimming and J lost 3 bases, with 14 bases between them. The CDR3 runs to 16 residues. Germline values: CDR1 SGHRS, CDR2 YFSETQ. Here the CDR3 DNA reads TGCGCCAGCAGCTTGGCCGCGAGGGAAACGACAGATACGCAGTATTTT. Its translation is CASSLAARETTDTQYF.